This note documents a single T cell receptor (beta chain) sequence. The data originate from a study of blood T cell repertoires in COVID-19. Overall study context: Whether acute or convalescent, the COVID-19 samples came from the United States, Italy and Spain. Sources were T cells, B-cell-depleted T cells, or PBMCs; the material itself was cDNA or gDNA.

In the original workflow: Amplification of reference gene primers was used by the study to estimate nucleated cell counts. The method was immunoSEQ multiplex PCR; TCRdb's version includes in-frame clones alone and lacks a portion of them. The D gene and trimming were derived from the DNA, and the V and J assignments and clone size from that table. The table has about 400,000 clones, 75% to 90% seen once. CDR1 and CDR2 (germline): SGHNT, YENEEA. V dropped 4 bases and J dropped 4 bases, with 4 bases sitting between them. This CDR3 contains 12 residues. The sample was peripheral blood. This chain joins TRBV11-3 and TRBJ1-4, with no clear D. This TCR derives from a woman aged 55-70 years with COVID-19, enrolled during active disease. The CDR3 here is CASSYSNEKLFF. The CDR3 coding sequence is TGTGCCAGCAGCTATAGTAATGAAAAACTGTTTTTT.